This TCR beta chain comes out of a study of T-cell memory formation after mild COVID-19. Study outcomes and limitations: Detection of some responders pre-infection suggested pre-existing cross-reactive memory T cells participated. CM and EM subsets held most contracting CD4+ clones; EMRA held CD8+ ones. Among clones contracting day 15 to 85, CD4/CD8 was balanced, whereas later expanders leaned CD4+.

This clonotype was found a few times. Antigen specificity is unknown. Via MiXCR, TCRdb re-called the 5' RACE reads, giving one row per CDR3 protein. Among about 410,000 distinct CDR3 sequences listed, more than 20% were seen once. Source material: PBMCs or a T cell subset sorted from them (not recorded which). The source of this sequence is an adult woman who had mild COVID-19 (a few samples of this study predate the infection). Cell type and time point are not known.

CDR3 in amino acids: CASSQGQGVAKNIQYF. CDR3 sequence (DNA): TGCGCCAGCAGCCAGGGACAGGGTGTAGCCAAAAACATTCAGTACTTC. The V gene is TRBV4-1, the J gene TRBJ2-4; the match to TRBD1 covers 9 bases. Germline lookup yields CDR1 MGHRA and CDR2 YSYEKL. Losses at the gene ends were 3 bases for V and 0 bases for J; bases not matched to a gene: 3. The CDR3 sequence is 16 residues long.